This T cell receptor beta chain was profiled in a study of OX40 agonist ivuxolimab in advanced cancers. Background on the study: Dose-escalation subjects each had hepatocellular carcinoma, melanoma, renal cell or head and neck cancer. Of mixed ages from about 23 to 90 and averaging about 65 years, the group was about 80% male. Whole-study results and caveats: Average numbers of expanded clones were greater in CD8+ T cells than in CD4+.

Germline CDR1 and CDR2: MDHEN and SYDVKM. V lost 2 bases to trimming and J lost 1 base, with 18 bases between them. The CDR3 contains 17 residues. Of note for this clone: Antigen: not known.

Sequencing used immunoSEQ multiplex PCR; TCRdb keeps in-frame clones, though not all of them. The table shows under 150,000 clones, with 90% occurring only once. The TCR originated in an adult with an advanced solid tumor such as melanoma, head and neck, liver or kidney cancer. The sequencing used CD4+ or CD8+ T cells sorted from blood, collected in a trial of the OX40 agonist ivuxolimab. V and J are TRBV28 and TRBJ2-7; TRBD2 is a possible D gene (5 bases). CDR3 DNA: TGTGCCAGCAGTTTAAGCCCGGACTCGATAAATTCCTACGAGCAGTACTTC. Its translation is CASSLSPDSINSYEQYF.